The clone carrying this TCR beta chain was found many times. Its antigen is not identified. Using RNA transcripts as the source, TCR beta CDR3 regions were amplified. TCR CDR3 underwent first-round RT-PCR with the HTBI primer set. TCRdb redid the calling of the multiplex PCR reads with MiXCR, one entry per CDR3 protein. The sample has a few hundred thousand distinct CDR3 sequences, around 16% seen once. The sample belongs to a study of T cells in Graves' hyperthyroidism and ophthalmopathy. Patients were excluded because of uncontrolled infection, other autoimmune disease, pregnancy or lactation. Broader study findings: Blood held most thyroid clonotypes expanded above 0.001 frequency. A median around 6 months before onset, the model predicted ophthalmopathy.

The V and J ends lost 2 bases and 0 bases, in that order; junction bases with no gene match: 11. The CDR3 is 17 residues long. The V gene's germline CDR1 is GTSNPN and CDR2 SVGIG (reference sequence). This clonotype was sampled from a woman between 25 and 40 years old with Graves' hyperthyroidism. The genes are TRBV30 and TRBJ2-3, with 7 nucleotides matching TRBD1. Sequencing used blood. The CDR3 sequence: CAWSRDTDRFSTDTQYF. CDR3 nucleotides: TGTGCCTGGAGTAGGGATACGGACAGGTTTAGCACAGATACGCAGTATTTT.